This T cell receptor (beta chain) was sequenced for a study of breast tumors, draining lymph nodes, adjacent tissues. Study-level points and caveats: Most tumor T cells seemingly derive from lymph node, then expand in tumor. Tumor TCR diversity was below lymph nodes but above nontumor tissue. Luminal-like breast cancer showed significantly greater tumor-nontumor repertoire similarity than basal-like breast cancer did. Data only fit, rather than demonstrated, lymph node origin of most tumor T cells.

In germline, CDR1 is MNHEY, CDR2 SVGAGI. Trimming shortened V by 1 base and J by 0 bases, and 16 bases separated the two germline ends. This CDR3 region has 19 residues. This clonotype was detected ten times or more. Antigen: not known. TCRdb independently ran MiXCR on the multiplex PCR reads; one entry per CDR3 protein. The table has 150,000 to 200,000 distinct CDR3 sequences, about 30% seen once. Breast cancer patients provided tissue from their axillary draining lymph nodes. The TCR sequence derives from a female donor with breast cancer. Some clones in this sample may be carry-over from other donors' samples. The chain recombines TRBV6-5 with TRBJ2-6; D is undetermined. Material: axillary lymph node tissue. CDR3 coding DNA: TGTGCCAGCAGTTACTGGGGAACCGGCCGCGCCTCTGGGGCCAACGTCCTGACTTTC. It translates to CASSYWGTGRASGANVLTF.